This TCR beta chain was identified during a study of T cells after yellow fever vaccination. Turning to the study itself: For low cell numbers, libraries were made with SMART-Seq v4 Ultra Low Input.

The CDR3 length is 13 residues. CDR1 and CDR2 (germline): LGHDT, YNNKEL (reference sequence). The V gene lost 0 bases and the J gene lost 7 bases, with 4 bases spanning the gap. The study's findings and limits: Researchers report a weaker secondary response that nonetheless peaked faster, day 5 versus 15. Repertoires obtained by FACS sorting could include abundant clonotypes that entered as contaminants from the bulk population.

TCRdb reprocessed the 5' RACE reads via MiXCR and lists one record per CDR3 protein. Of about 580,000 distinct CDR3 sequences listed, less than 20% are singletons. Regarding this clonotype: Its antigen is not identified.

Sample: PBMCs, taken 5 to 6 days after the first yellow fever vaccination. This chain uses TRBV3-1 with TRBJ1-6; D is uncertain. The receptor was derived from a man between 18 and 29 years old who received the YFV17D yellow fever vaccine. The chain's CDR3 is CASSQEANSPLHF. Written as DNA, the CDR3 is TGTGCCAGCAGCCAAGAGGCCAATTCACCCCTCCACTTT.